This T cell receptor beta chain was documented in a study of beta chain features in type 1 diabetes. Study results and caveats: Within each of all four CD4+ subsets, Type 1 diabetes patients had TCRB CDR3s that were moderately but significantly shorter. Insertions were fewer and deletions more numerous at VDJ junctions in type 1 diabetes patients.

Expressed TCRB transcripts were sequenced because the isolated RNA had all been reverse transcribed beforehand. Sequencing was performed with immunoSEQ multiplex PCR; in TCRdb, only in-frame clones are kept and a portion is missing. Here the sample spans around 280,000 clones, 15% being singletons. This CDR3 has 14 residues. Germline CDR1 reads SQVTM; CDR2 reads ANQGSEA. The V end lost 5 bases, the J end lost 1 base, and 13 bases lay between the germline ends. Turning to this clone: Its specificity is unknown.

The source material was naive CD4+ T cells from blood. The chain combines TRBV29-1 with TRBJ2-3, with D possibly matching TRBD2 (7 bases). The clonotype was recovered from a man aged 18 to 29 with type 1 diabetes. The CDR3 spells CSVNAGAGTDTQYF. CDR3 DNA sequence: TGCAGCGTTAACGCGGGGGCAGGCACAGATACGCAGTATTTT.